The rows below give T cell receptor beta chains drawn from one sample of a study of cytotoxic CD8 clonotypes in ibrutinib-treated CLL. TCRdb's copy holds only in-frame clones and misses some; the assay was immunoSEQ multiplex PCR. The table lists approximately 130,000 clones, roughly 84% of them singletons, with about 3.5% in the top ten. Sequencing was performed on PBMCs, taken after 24 months of ibrutinib treatment. The receptors were sampled from a human donor with chronic lymphocytic leukemia. The CDR3 runs from the conserved cysteine through the conserved F or W. Each record gives: V gene, J gene, D gene, clone size, CDR3 protein, CDR3 DNA. The D gene is left open where the match is weak. Size values are once, few and many counts, or a class for expanded clones, and some rows have none.

>TRBV6-1|TRBJ2-7|NA|NA
CAISRGYEQYF
TGTGCCATCTCAAGGGGGTACGAGCAGTACTTC
>TRBV7-2|TRBJ1-2|TRBD1|NA
CASSYQGGGDGYTF
TGTGCCAGCAGCTACCAGGGAGGGGGCGATGGCTACACCTTC
>TRBV2|TRBJ1-2|TRBD1|NA
CAGGQGIYGYTF
TGTGCCGGAGGACAGGGGATATATGGCTACACCTTC
>TRBV19|TRBJ1-5|TRBD1|NA
CASSQNQGASNQPQHF
TGTGCCAGTAGCCAGAATCAGGGGGCTAGCAATCAGCCCCAGCATTTT
>TRBV30|TRBJ1-3|NA|NA
CAWNMGVGNTIYF
TGTGCCTGGAACATGGGGGTTGGAAACACCATATATTTT
>TRBV12-5|TRBJ2-5|NA|NA
CASGTSGAGTQYF
TGTGCTAGTGGTACCTCGGGGGCTGGGACCCAGTACTTC
>TRBV2|TRBJ2-3|NA|NA
CASSEPLVGTDTQYF
TGTGCCAGCAGTGAGCCACTAGTAGGCACAGATACGCAGTATTTT
>TRBV28|TRBJ2-5|TRBD1|NA
CASNKQGYETQYF
TGTGCCAGCAACAAACAGGGGTACGAGACCCAGTACTTC
>TRBV6-1|TRBJ2-3|TRBD2|NA
CASGRLAEITDTQYF
TGTGCCAGCGGACGACTAGCCGAAATCACAGATACGCAGTATTTT
>TRBV12-5|TRBJ1-3|TRBD1|NA
CASGPDRGGNTIYF
TGTGCTAGTGGTCCGGACAGGGGTGGAAACACCATATATTTT
>TRBV2|TRBJ2-3|TRBD2|NA
CASRSGGAQYF
TGTGCCAGCAGGTCTGGGGGGGCGCAGTATTTT
>TRBV5-1|TRBJ2-4|TRBD2|NA
CASSTLASGGASKNIQYF
TGCGCCAGCAGCACGCTGGCTAGCGGGGGGGCTAGCAAAAACATTCAGTACTTC
>TRBV7-2|TRBJ2-7|TRBD1|NA
CASSFLGQGRHEQYF
TGTGCCAGCAGCTTCCTGGGACAGGGAAGGCACGAGCAGTACTTC
>TRBV5-4|TRBJ2-5|NA|NA
CASSLENREKTQYF
TGTGCCAGCAGCTTGGAGAACAGGGAGAAGACCCAGTACTTC
>TRBV6-1|TRBJ1-1|NA|NA
CASSEATAAGSRTSEAFF
TGTGCCAGCAGTGAAGCGACGGCGGCAGGAAGCAGAACATCTGAAGCTTTCTTT
>TRBV6-6|TRBJ2-7|NA|NA
CASSYTNYEQYF
TGTGCCAGCAGTTACACGAATTACGAGCAGTACTTC
>TRBV5-5|TRBJ1-1|TRBD1|NA
CASSLAGQRNTEAFF
TGTGCCAGCAGCTTAGCGGGACAGCGAAACACTGAAGCTTTCTTT
>TRBV5-1|TRBJ2-5|NA|NA
CASSSGQLQGGLYF
TGCGCCAGCAGCTCAGGCCAGCTACAGGGAGGGTTGTACTTC
>TRBV2|TRBJ2-2|NA|NA
CASSEWVSGNTGELFF
TGTGCCAGCAGTGAATGGGTCAGCGGGAACACCGGGGAGCTGTTTTTT
>TRBV5-1|TRBJ2-3|TRBD2|NA
CASSLGPRAGDTDTQYF
TGCGCCAGCAGCTTGGGCCCTCGGGCGGGGGACACAGATACGCAGTATTTT
>TRBV7-8|TRBJ2-4|TRBD2|NA
CASSLALAGGHGAKNIQYF
TGTGCCAGCAGCTTAGCCCTAGCGGGGGGGCATGGGGCCAAAAACATTCAGTACTTC
>TRBV2|TRBJ2-5|NA|NA
CASSGTATQETQYF
TGTGCCAGCAGTGGGACAGCAACCCAAGAGACCCAGTACTTC
>TRBV28|TRBJ2-7|TRBD1|NA
CASSSGTEPYEQYF
TGTGCCAGCAGTTCCGGGACAGAACCTTACGAGCAGTACTTC
>TRBV13|TRBJ1-1|TRBD1|NA
CASSRRTGPMVSTEAFF
TGTGCCAGCAGCCGTCGGACAGGGCCAATGGTGAGCACTGAAGCTTTCTTT
>TRBV28|TRBJ1-2|NA|once
CASSLGGTGGYTF
TGTGCCAGCAGTTTAGGGGGAACCGGTGGCTACACCTTC
>TRBV4-3|TRBJ2-7|NA|NA
CASSQETGRDTSYEQYF
TGCGCCAGCAGCCAAGAAACGGGCAGGGACACTTCCTACGAGCAGTACTTC
>TRBV6-5|TRBJ1-2|TRBD1|NA
CASSWGQGYTF
TGTGCCAGCAGTTGGGGACAGGGGTACACCTTC
>TRBV29-1|TRBJ2-1|NA|NA
CSATGGGYNEQFF
TGCAGCGCTACAGGGGGGGGTTACAATGAGCAGTTCTTC
>TRBV7-2|TRBJ1-6|NA|NA
CASTPGFYNSPLHF
TGTGCCAGCACCCCAGGATTCTATAATTCACCCCTCCACTTT
>TRBV2|TRBJ2-5|TRBD2|NA
CASSGQRGGQTQYF
TGTGCCAGCAGTGGACAGCGGGGGGGCCAGACCCAGTACTTC
>TRBV7-2|TRBJ2-6|TRBD2|NA
CASSLGLAGGPSGANVLTF
TGTGCCAGCAGCTTAGGACTAGCGGGGGGGCCATCTGGGGCCAACGTCCTGACTTTC
>TRBV2|TRBJ2-5|NA|NA
CASSERTGAQETQYF
TGTGCCAGCAGTGAACGGACGGGGGCCCAAGAGACCCAGTACTTC
>TRBV2|TRBJ1-5|NA|few
CATNRDSNQPQHF
TGTGCCACGAACAGGGATAGCAATCAGCCCCAGCATTTT
>TRBV27|TRBJ1-1|NA|once
CASSFLGRMNTEAFF
TGTGCCAGCAGTTTCCTGGGACGTATGAACACTGAAGCTTTCTTT
>TRBV11-3|TRBJ2-2|NA|NA
CASSLRSGTGELFF
TGTGCCAGCAGCCTACGGTCGGGCACCGGGGAGCTGTTTTTT
>TRBV5-1|TRBJ2-3|NA|NA
CASSLRGISSTDTQYF
TGCGCCAGCAGCTTGCGAGGGATCTCTAGCACAGATACGCAGTATTTT
>TRBV5-4|TRBJ1-2|TRBD1|NA
CASSFTPYHGTGWDGYTF
TGTGCCAGCAGCTTCACGCCCTACCACGGGACAGGGTGGGATGGCTACACCTTC
>TRBV5-1|TRBJ2-6|NA|NA
CASSLAGGAGANVLTF
TGCGCCAGCAGCTTGGCCGGCGGGGCTGGGGCCAACGTCCTGACTTTC
>TRBV4-3|TRBJ1-2|NA|NA
CASSQERTYFYGYTF
TGCGCCAGCAGCCAAGAGAGGACGTACTTCTATGGCTACACCTTC
>TRBV19|TRBJ1-1|TRBD1|few
CASSSGQATEAFF
TGTGCCAGTAGTTCAGGACAGGCGACTGAAGCTTTCTTT
>TRBV5-1|TRBJ2-2|TRBD1|once
CASKGGLPTGELFF
TGCGCCAGCAAAGGGGGCTTGCCCACCGGGGAGCTGTTTTTT
>TRBV28|TRBJ1-1|NA|NA
CATVLHRDTEAFF
TGTGCCACCGTTCTTCACAGGGATACTGAAGCTTTCTTT
>TRBV5-4|TRBJ1-1|NA|NA
CASSLDKFAGWAEAFF
TGTGCCAGCAGCTTGGATAAGTTTGCAGGGTGGGCTGAAGCTTTCTTT
>TRBV7-8|TRBJ2-6|TRBD1|NA
CASIRDRGLSGANVLTF
TGTGCCAGCATACGGGACAGGGGGCTCTCTGGGGCCAACGTCCTGACTTTC
>TRBV7-2|TRBJ2-1|TRBD2|NA
CASSPTSGGAYNEQFF
TGTGCCAGCAGCCCGACTAGCGGGGGAGCCTACAATGAGCAGTTCTTC
>TRBV15|TRBJ1-4|NA|NA
CATSRDPRGVGEKLFF
TGTGCCACCAGCAGAGATCCCCGGGGGGTTGGTGAAAAACTGTTTTTT
>TRBV13|TRBJ1-2|NA|NA
CASSLATLNYGYTF
TGTGCCAGCAGCTTAGCTACTCTTAACTATGGCTACACCTTC
>TRBV5-1|TRBJ1-1|NA|NA
CASSPGTGNTEAFF
TGCGCCAGCAGCCCTGGGACCGGGAACACTGAAGCTTTCTTT
>TRBV19|TRBJ1-5|NA|NA
CASRQDSYNQPQHF
TGTGCCAGTAGACAAGACAGCTATAATCAGCCCCAGCATTTT